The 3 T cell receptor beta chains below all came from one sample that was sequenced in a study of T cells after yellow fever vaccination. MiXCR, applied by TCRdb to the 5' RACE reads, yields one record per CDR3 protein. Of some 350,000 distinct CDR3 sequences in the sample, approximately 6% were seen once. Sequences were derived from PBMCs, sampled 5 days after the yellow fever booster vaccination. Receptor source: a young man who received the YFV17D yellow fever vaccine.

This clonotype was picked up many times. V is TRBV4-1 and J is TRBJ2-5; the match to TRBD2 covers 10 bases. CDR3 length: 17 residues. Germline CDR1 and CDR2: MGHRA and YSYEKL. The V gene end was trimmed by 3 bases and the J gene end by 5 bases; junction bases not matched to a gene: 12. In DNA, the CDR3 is TGCGCCAGCAGCCAGGAAGCGGGAGGGCCCTCGGAGGAGACCCAGTACTTC. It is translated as CASSQEAGGPSEETQYF.

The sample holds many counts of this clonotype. The CDR3 reads CASSNGDTNEQFF. CDR3 nucleotides: TGTGCCAGCAGTAACGGGGATACCAATGAGCAGTTCTTC. This sequence joins TRBV28 and TRBJ2-1, with D tentatively TRBD2 (5 bases). The CDR3 length is 13 residues. The V end was cut by 5 bases, the J end by 6 bases, with 11 bases between. CDR1 and CDR2 from the germline V gene are MDHEN and SYDVKM.

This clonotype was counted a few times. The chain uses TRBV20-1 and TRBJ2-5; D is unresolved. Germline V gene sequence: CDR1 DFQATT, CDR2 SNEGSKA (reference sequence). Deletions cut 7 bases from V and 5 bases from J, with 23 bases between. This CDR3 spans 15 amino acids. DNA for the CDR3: TGCAGTGATCAGCCCCCCATACAAACTGGGGAGACCCAGTACTTC. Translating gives CSDQPPIQTGETQYF.